This TCR beta chain was observed in a study of blood T cell repertoires in COVID-19. Data came from immunoSEQ multiplex PCR; TCRdb stores just in-frame clones and leaves some out. Of some 150,000 clones in the sample, 80% to 85% were seen once. The CDR3 runs to 17 residues. The V and J genes are TRBV1 and TRBJ2-7; no check of the table's D call, TRBD2, against the DNA was made. TRBV1 is given as a pseudogene. The receptor was derived from a human donor with acute or convalescent COVID-19. The donor label of this sample is uncertain. The specimen sequenced was peripheral blood. CDR3 sequence reads: CTSSTAGTSGSGKEQYF. The CDR3 DNA reads as TGCACCAGCAGCACCGCCGGGACTAGCGGGAGTGGGAAGGAGCAGTACTTC.